The rows below give T cell receptor beta chains drawn from one sample of a study of T cell changes during pregnancy in multiple sclerosis. Libraries were prepared by immunoSEQ multiplex PCR; TCRdb keeps only in-frame clonotypes and omits some of them. The sample carries around 110,000 clones, 85% to 95% recorded once. The material sequenced was peripheral blood, taken after pregnancy. The receptors derive from a female donor with multiple sclerosis, enrolled in a pregnancy study. Both conserved end residues are part of each CDR3. The order of the fields is clone size, J gene, V gene, D gene, CDR3 protein, CDR3 DNA. A D gene is named only where the DNA matches it firmly. Clone size is not always given. Where it is, it says once, few, many or a class for expanded clones.

>once|TRBJ2-7|TRBV7-9|.
CASSLGDISYEQYF
TGTGCCAGCAGCTTAGGAGACATCTCCTACGAGCAGTACTTC
>.|TRBJ1-1|TRBV28|.
CASSLATVAHTEAFF
TGTGCCAGCAGTTTAGCGACAGTTGCTCACACTGAAGCTTTCTTT
>.|TRBJ1-2|TRBV7-2|.
CASTTGGGYTF
TGTGCCAGCACCACGGGGGGGGGCTACACCTTC
>.|TRBJ1-4|TRBV5-4|.
CASSLGPLNEKLFF
TGTGCCAGCAGCTTGGGTCCCCTTAATGAAAAACTGTTTTTT
>.|TRBJ2-7|TRBV5-3|.
CARSLRLVSYEQYF
TGTGCCAGAAGCTTGAGACTAGTCTCCTACGAGCAGTACTTC
>.|TRBJ1-5|TRBV30|TRBD1
CAWSGGTGGPQPQHF
TGTGCCTGGAGCGGAGGGACAGGGGGCCCCCAGCCCCAGCATTTT
>.|TRBJ2-1|TRBV6-6|TRBD2
CASSSSGRDPNEQFF
TGTGCCAGCAGCTCTAGCGGGAGAGACCCCAATGAGCAGTTCTTC
>.|TRBJ1-4|TRBV27|.
CASSLSPNPRNEKLFF
TGTGCCAGCAGTTTAAGCCCGAATCCTCGTAATGAAAAACTGTTTTTT
>.|TRBJ2-7|TRBV11-2|TRBD2
CASSLEIAGGTYEQYF
TGTGCCAGCAGCTTAGAAATAGCGGGGGGAACCTACGAGCAGTACTTC
>.|TRBJ2-7|TRBV15|TRBD2
CATSRELAGGYEEQYF
TGTGCCACCAGCAGAGAATTAGCGGGAGGTTACGAAGAGCAGTACTTC
>.|TRBJ2-7|TRBV27|TRBD1
CARGGTGDYEQYF
TGTGCCAGGGGGGGGACAGGGGACTACGAGCAGTACTTC
>.|TRBJ1-2|TRBV6-5|.
CASSYSRGRNYGYTF
TGTGCCAGCAGTTACTCGCGGGGGCGAAACTATGGCTACACCTTC
>once|TRBJ1-2|TRBV6-5|TRBD1
CASRISGTGRVTF
TGTGCCAGCAGGATATCCGGGACAGGGCGGGTCACCTTC
>.|TRBJ1-1|TRBV5-4|TRBD1
CASSWTGASNTEAFF
TGTGCCAGCAGTTGGACAGGGGCTTCAAACACTGAAGCTTTCTTT
>.|TRBJ1-2|TRBV7-8|TRBD1
CASSLQDRGDDGYTF
TGTGCCAGCAGCTTACAGGACAGGGGAGACGATGGCTACACCTTC
>.|TRBJ2-1|TRBV27|.
CASSLSSAYNEQFF
TGTGCCAGCAGTTTATCTAGCGCCTACAATGAGCAGTTCTTC
>.|TRBJ2-1|TRBV7-9|.
CASSLGGGGNSYNEQFF
TGTGCCAGCAGCTTAGGGGGTGGGGGGAATTCCTACAATGAGCAGTTCTTC
>.|TRBJ1-4|TRBV5-1|.
CASSLEGRGEKLFF
TGCGCCAGCAGCCTTGAGGGGAGGGGTGAAAAACTGTTTTTT
>.|TRBJ1-2|TRBV7-3|.
CASSPGGDNYGYTF
TGTGCCAGCAGCCCCGGCGGGGATAACTATGGCTACACCTTC
>.|TRBJ1-2|TRBV2|.
CASNPDYRDGYTF
TGTGCCAGCAACCCAGATTACAGGGATGGCTACACCTTC
>once|TRBJ2-7|TRBV19|.
CASSSWAEAYEQYF
TGTGCCAGTAGTAGTTGGGCAGAAGCCTACGAGCAGTACTTC
>.|TRBJ2-1|TRBV15|.
CATSRDRAGRWNEQFF
TGTGCCACCAGCAGAGATAGGGCGGGAAGGTGGAATGAGCAGTTCTTC
>.|TRBJ2-3|TRBV15|.
CATSAYSGQRDTQYF
TGTGCCACCAGCGCATACAGCGGGCAAAGGGATACGCAGTATTTT
>.|TRBJ2-2|TRBV4-1|TRBD2
CASSQEGRLAGTGELFF
TGCGCCAGCAGCCAAGAAGGAAGACTAGCGGGAACCGGGGAGCTGTTTTTT
>.|TRBJ2-7|TRBV10-2|.
CASRQTEEQYF
TGCGCCAGCAGGCAAACGGAGGAGCAGTACTTC
>.|TRBJ2-2|TRBV27|TRBD1
CASSATGTGATGELFF
TGTGCCAGCAGTGCAACGGGGACAGGGGCCACCGGGGAGCTGTTTTTT
>.|TRBJ2-7|TRBV4-1|.
CASSQGAGEQYF
TGCGCCAGCAGCCAAGGGGCAGGAGAGCAGTACTTC
>.|TRBJ2-2|TRBV5-6|TRBD2
CASSSSSGPNTGELFF
TGTGCCAGCAGTTCGTCTAGCGGGCCTAACACCGGGGAGCTGTTTTTT
>.|TRBJ2-5|TRBV6-6|.
CASSLGPERLETQYF
TGTGCCAGCAGTTTGGGTCCAGAGAGGTTAGAGACCCAGTACTTC